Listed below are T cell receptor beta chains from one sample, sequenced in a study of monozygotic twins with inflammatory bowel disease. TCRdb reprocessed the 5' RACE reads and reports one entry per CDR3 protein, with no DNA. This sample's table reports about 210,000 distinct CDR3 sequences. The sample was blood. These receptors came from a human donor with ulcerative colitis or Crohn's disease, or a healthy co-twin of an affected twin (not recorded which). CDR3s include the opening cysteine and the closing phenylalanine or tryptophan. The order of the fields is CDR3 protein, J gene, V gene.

CASTRQDRGFYEQYF	TRBJ2-7	TRBV5-1
CAISESVGTGGNTEAFF	TRBJ1-1	TRBV10-3
CSARIPGANVLTF	TRBJ2-6	TRBV20-1
CSVEKQVGYGYTF	TRBJ1-2	TRBV29-1
CATSMGNNEQFF	TRBJ2-1	TRBV5-1
CASSPRTGQETQYF	TRBJ2-5	TRBV7-6
CASSEDVGSYNEQFF	TRBJ2-1	TRBV6-1
CASSMGSSGSRQTQYF	TRBJ2-5	TRBV5-1
CASSFGQGKYF	TRBJ2-7	TRBV12-3/TRBV12-4
CASSLDERQPYNEQFF	TRBJ2-1	TRBV11-2
CASRPGGTASLSSGANVLTF	TRBJ2-6	TRBV12-3/TRBV12-4
CASSPLGAGGTGELFF	TRBJ2-2	TRBV7-2
CASSPGGASGYTF	TRBJ1-2	TRBV5-4
CASSFQGGDEQFF	TRBJ2-1	TRBV7-3
CASSVGPDKGQPQHF	TRBJ1-5	TRBV5-1
CAISVDGQDTIYF	TRBJ1-3	TRBV10-3
CASSPGGGFGNTIYF	TRBJ1-3	TRBV12-3/TRBV12-4
CASSPIASGGAGGTDTQYF	TRBJ2-3	TRBV7-8
CASSLVAGGVSREKLFF	TRBJ1-4	TRBV5-1
CSARQGSGNEQFF	TRBJ2-1	TRBV20-1
CSARDNTEQETQYF	TRBJ2-5	TRBV20-1
CSASRDILYEQYF	TRBJ2-7	TRBV20-1
CASSYQTQTSGGADEQFF	TRBJ2-1	TRBV5-1
CASSYRGRTEAFF	TRBJ1-1	TRBV27
CSASSVNIQYF	TRBJ2-4	TRBV20-1
CASSLDRVYEQFF	TRBJ2-1	TRBV11-2